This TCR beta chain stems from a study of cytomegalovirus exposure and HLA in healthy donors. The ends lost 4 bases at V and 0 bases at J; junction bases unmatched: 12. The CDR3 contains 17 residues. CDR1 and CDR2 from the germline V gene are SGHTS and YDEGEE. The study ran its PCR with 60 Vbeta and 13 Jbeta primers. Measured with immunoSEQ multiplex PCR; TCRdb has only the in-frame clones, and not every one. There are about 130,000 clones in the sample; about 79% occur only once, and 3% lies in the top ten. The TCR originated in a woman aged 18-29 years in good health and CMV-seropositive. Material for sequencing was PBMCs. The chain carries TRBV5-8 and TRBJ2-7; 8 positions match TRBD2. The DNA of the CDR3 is TGTGCCAGCAGCCGGTCGGGGGGGGGACTAGACTCCTACGAGCAGTACTTC. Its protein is CASSRSGGGLDSYEQYF.